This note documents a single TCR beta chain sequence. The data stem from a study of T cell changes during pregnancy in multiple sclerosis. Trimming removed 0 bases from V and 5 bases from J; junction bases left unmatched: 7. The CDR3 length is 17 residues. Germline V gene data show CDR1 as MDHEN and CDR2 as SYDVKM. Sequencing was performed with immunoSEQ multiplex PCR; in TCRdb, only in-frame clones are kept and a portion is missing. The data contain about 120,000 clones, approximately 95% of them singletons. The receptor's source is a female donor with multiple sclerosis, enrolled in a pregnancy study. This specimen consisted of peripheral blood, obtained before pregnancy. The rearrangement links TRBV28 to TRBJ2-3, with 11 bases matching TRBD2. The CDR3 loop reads CASSLWRLAGPQDTQYF. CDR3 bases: TGTGCCAGCAGTTTATGGAGACTAGCGGGACCCCAAGATACGCAGTATTTT.